The 30 T cell receptor beta chains in this list originate from one sample, sequenced in a study of cytomegalovirus exposure and HLA in healthy donors. This PCR relied on a set of 60 Vbeta primers and 13 Jbeta primers. Sequencing was performed with immunoSEQ multiplex PCR; in TCRdb, only in-frame clones are kept and a portion is missing. The data contain tens of thousands of clones, 75% to 85% of them singletons. The source material was PBMCs. The source is a man between 50 and 59 years old in good health and CMV-seropositive.

This clone showed up just once. The V and J genes are TRBV7-6 and TRBJ2-5; the match to TRBD1 covers 7 bases. The DNA end is a closer match to TRBJ2-7, so the J assignment may be wrong. The CDR3 has 13 amino acids. Germline V gene lookup returns CDR1 SGHVS and CDR2 FNYEAQ. The CDR3 sequence is CASSLARGYEQYF. CDR3 in DNA: TGTGCCAGCAGCTTAGCCAGGGGGTACGAGCAGTACTTC.

In this sample, this clone turned up a few times. The chain couples TRBV27 to TRBJ2-5; no reliable D call. Per germline, CDR1 MNHEY and CDR2 SMNVEV (reference sequence). The CDR3 has 13 residues. The V end was cut by 8 bases, the J end by 4 bases, with 14 bases between. CDR3 in DNA: TGTGCCAGCCGCCAGGCGAACGGAGAGACCCAGTACTTC. This codes for CASRQANGETQYF.

Note on this clone: One end of the junction varies from germline; a read error may be responsible. This chain connects TRBV28 to TRBJ2-3, with a tentative D call TRBD1 (5 bases). CDR1 is MDHEN and CDR2 is SYDVKM in the germline V gene. This CDR3 contains 15 residues. CDR3 nucleotides: TGTGCCAGCAGCATCAGGGATCTGAGCACCGATACGCAGTATTTT. Its protein is CASSIRDLSTDTQYF.

The chain employs TRBV5-4 and TRBJ2-3; 7 positions agree with TRBD1. This CDR3 has 15 residues. V shed 4 bases, J shed 1 base, and the junction held 6 bases outside the gene matches. Germline assignment: CDR1 SGHNT and CDR2 YYREEE (reference sequence). CDR3 sequence reads: CASSPPGQRTDTQYF. Here the CDR3 DNA reads TGTGCCAGCAGCCCCCCGGGACAGCGCACAGATACGCAGTATTTT. The full variable domain, rest sourced from reference TRBV5-4 and TRBJ2-3, is ETGVTQSPTHLIKTRGQQVTLRCSSQSGHNTVSWYQQALGQGPQFIFQYYREEENGRGNFPPRFSGLQFPNYSSELNVNALELDDSALYLCASSPPGQRTDTQYFGPGTRLTVL.

In nucleotides, the CDR3 is TGTGCCAGCAGCGTAGGTCGGGCGGGGGGGAGCACAGATACGCAGTATTTT. It codes for CASSVGRAGGSTDTQYF. The chain links TRBV9 to TRBJ2-3; 9 bases fit TRBD2. The V and J ends lost 0 bases and 0 bases, in that order; junction bases with no gene match: 5. The CDR3 has 17 residues. Germline V gene data show CDR1 as SGDLS and CDR2 as YYNGEE.

This clone has just a few counts. The rearrangement joins TRBV29-1 to TRBJ2-1; D not resolved. The germline CDR1 and CDR2 sequences are SQVTM and ANQGSEA. V lost 3 bases to trimming and J lost 13 bases, with 25 bases between them. CDR3 length: 15 amino acids. CDR3 region: CSVESYWNPQEAQFF. The CDR3 DNA sequence: TGCAGCGTTGAGTCCTATTGGAATCCTCAAGAGGCCCAGTTCTTC.

This clone was seen just once. This chain connects TRBV21-1 to TRBJ2-2; the table's D call of TRBD1 was not tested on the DNA. TRBV21-1 is noted as a pseudogene. This CDR3 spans 20 amino acids. The CDR3 DNA is TGTGCCAGCAGCAAAGGTAACGCAGGGGTCTTACTAGCGAACACCGGGGAGCTGTTTTTT. Amino acids: CASSKGNAGVLLANTGELFF.

This clone was counted only a few times. The chain has TRBV4-1 and TRBJ2-5; weak D call: TRBD2 (5 bases). The J call is doubtful: the DNA matches TRBJ2-7 better. This CDR3 has 14 residues. CDR1 and CDR2 (germline): MGHRA, YSYEKL. Here the CDR3 DNA reads TGCGCCAGCAGCCAAGTGAGCGGATCCTACGAGCAGTACTTC. It codes for CASSQVSGSYEQYF.

V usage is TRBV7-2 and J usage is TRBJ2-5; possibly TRBD1 for D (5 bases). CDR1 and CDR2 from the germline V gene are SGHTA and FQGNSA. The CDR3 runs to 13 residues. Trimming left V 2 bases short and J 5 bases short, with 9 bases between. For the CDR3, the DNA is TGTGCCAGCAGCTTAAGACAGATGGAGACCCAGTACTTC. Its translation is CASSLRQMETQYF. Full variable domain (rest looked up from reference TRBV7-2 and TRBJ2-5): GAGVSQSPSNKVTEKGKDVELRCDPISGHTALYWYRQSLGQGLEFLIYFQGNSAPDKSGLPSDRFSAERTGGSVSTLTIQRTQQEDSAVYLCASSLRQMETQYFGPGTRLLVL.

This clone was recorded a few times. The chain combines TRBV7-3 with TRBJ1-2; TRBD1 might be the D (5 bases). Trimming stripped 5 bases from V and 13 bases from J, with 17 bases between. There are 12 residues in the CDR3. Looked up from germline, CDR1 is SGHTA and CDR2 is FQGTGA. The CDR3 loop is CASSHGTQRVTF. The CDR3, as DNA: TGTGCCAGCAGCCACGGGACTCAGCGGGTCACCTTC.

This CDR3 reads CASSDGGLAEQETQYF. The CDR3 DNA is TGCGCCAGCAGCGACGGGGGGCTAGCGGAACAAGAGACCCAGTACTTC. V and J are TRBV5-1 and TRBJ2-5, with a tentative D call TRBD2 (7 bases). The CDR3 contains 16 residues. Germline CDR1 reads SGHRS; CDR2 reads YFSETQ. Trimming pared 4 bases from V and 2 bases from J, leaving 18 bases between.

The chain recombines TRBV6-6 with TRBJ2-5; 7 bases agree with TRBD1. V was pared by 10 bases and J by 5 bases, with 10 bases of the junction left unmatched. Germline V gives CDR1 MNHNY, CDR2 SVGAGI (reference sequence). This CDR3 contains 13 residues. CDR3 protein: CATRTQGRETQYF. CDR3 sequence (DNA): TGTGCCACCCGTACACAGGGGCGCGAGACCCAGTACTTC.

This sequence joins TRBV30 and TRBJ1-6; D is undetermined. The length of the CDR3 is 15 residues. CDR1 is GTSNPN, CDR2 SVGIG, per germline (reference sequence). Trimming shortened V by 0 bases and J by 4 bases, and 10 bases separated the two germline ends. As DNA, the CDR3 is TGTGCCTGGAGTGTACCGGGAATTTATAATTCACCCCTCCACTTT. This codes for CAWSVPGIYNSPLHF.

The chain uses TRBV18 and TRBJ2-3; possibly TRBD2 for D (5 bases). This CDR3 comprises 14 residues. The germline V gene has CDR1 KGHSH and CDR2 LQKENI. Trimming took off 2 bases at V and 3 bases at J, with 9 bases between the two ends. DNA for the CDR3: TGTGCCAGCTCACCAAGCGGACTGACAGATACGCAGTATTTT. It specifies CASSPSGLTDTQYF.

V usage is TRBV11-2 and J usage is TRBJ2-1; the match to TRBD2 covers 7 bases. Germline V gene sequence: CDR1 SGHAT, CDR2 FQNNGV. The CDR3 is made up of 17 amino acids. Losses at the gene ends were 4 bases for V and 4 bases for J; bases not matched to a gene: 13. CDR3 protein: CASSSTQGGSGYNEQFF. CDR3 DNA sequence: TGTGCCAGCAGCTCCACACAAGGCGGGAGCGGATACAATGAGCAGTTCTTC.

This clone was detected only once. The chain's CDR3 is CASTGTSGPTGSHEQFF. In DNA, the CDR3 is TGTGCCAGCACAGGGACTAGCGGGCCGACCGGTTCCCATGAGCAGTTCTTC. The V call is TRBV5-4, the J call TRBJ2-1; 12 nucleotides align to TRBD2. After removal of 6 bases from V and 8 bases from J, the junction contained 15 bases not matched to a gene. This CDR3 contains 17 residues. Looked up from germline, CDR1 is SGHNT and CDR2 is YYREEE (reference sequence).

The chain couples TRBV29-1 to TRBJ1-2; TRBD1 might be the D (6 bases). Trimming stripped 7 bases from V and 7 bases from J, with 13 bases between. There are 11 residues in the CDR3. CDR1 is SQVTM, CDR2 ANQGSEA, per germline. CDR3 protein: CSAEGRGGYTF. The CDR3 DNA reads as TGCAGCGCCGAGGGCAGGGGTGGCTACACCTTC.

This clone was recorded a few times. The chain combines TRBV2 with TRBJ1-6, with D possibly matching TRBD1 (5 bases). Germline CDR1 SNHLY, CDR2 FYNNEI. The CDR3 has 14 residues. V gave up 7 bases and J gave up 7 bases, with 14 bases separating them. CDR3 bases: TGTGCCAGCACCCGGAGGGGTGAGAATTCACCCCTCCACTTT. Protein product: CASTRRGENSPLHF. The whole variable domain, filled in from reference TRBV2 and TRBJ1-6, reads EPEVTQTPSHQVTQMGQEVILRCVPISNHLYFYWYRQILGQKVEFLVSFYNNEISEKSEIFDDQFSVERPDGSNFTLKIRSTKLEDSAMYFCASTRRGENSPLHFGNGTRLTVT.

CDR3 DNA sequence: TGTGCCAGCAGCCCACAGGGGAGAGGCACAGATACGCAGTATTTT. Translated: CASSPQGRGTDTQYF. V gene TRBV6-5 combines with J gene TRBJ2-3; TRBD1 matches at 7 bases. The germline gives CDR1 MNHEY, CDR2 SVGAGI. This CDR3 contains 15 residues. J gave up 1 base and V 6 bases, and 7 bases lay outside the gene matches.

This clone was seen a handful of times. The V and J genes are TRBV7-2 and TRBJ1-1; 8 positions match TRBD1. V gave up 10 bases and J gave up 4 bases; unmatched junction bases: 8. The CDR3 has 13 amino acids. The germline V gene has CDR1 SGHTA and CDR2 FQGNSA. The CDR3 is CAIIVTGGTEAFF. The CDR3 nucleotides read TGTGCCATTATCGTCACAGGGGGCACTGAAGCTTTCTTT.

The rearrangement joins TRBV5-1 to TRBJ2-1, with TRBD2 identical over 14 bases. V was pared by 7 bases and J by 1 base, with 4 bases of the junction left unmatched. The CDR3 spans 16 residues. Germline CDR1 SGHRS, CDR2 YFSETQ. CDR3 DNA: TGCGCCAGCGGACTAGCGGGAGGTGCATCCTACAATGAGCAGTTCTTC. Encoded protein: CASGLAGGASYNEQFF.

The chain couples TRBV7-9 to TRBJ2-2, with 9 bases that match TRBD2. The V segment lost 2 bases and the J segment 4 bases; nucleotides outside the gene matches: 5. Looked up from germline, CDR1 is SEHNR and CDR2 is FQNEAQ (reference sequence). This CDR3 spans 16 amino acids. The CDR3 reads CASSLSAGGPTGELFF. In DNA, the CDR3 is TGTGCCAGCAGCTTATCGGCGGGGGGGCCCACCGGGGAGCTGTTTTTT. The full variable domain, completed using reference TRBV7-9 and TRBJ2-2, is DTGVSQNPRHKITKRGQNVTFRCDPISEHNRLYWYRQTLGQGPEFLTYFQNEAQLEKSRLLSDRFSAERPKGSFSTLEIQRTEQGDSAMYLCASSLSAGGPTGELFFGEGSRLTVL.

In regard to this clone: This sample includes further DNA sequences coding for the same CDR3. This chain uses TRBV15 with TRBJ1-2; 10 bases match TRBD1. V gave up 1 base and J gave up 7 bases; unmatched junction bases: 3. Germline V gene lookup returns CDR1 LNHNV and CDR2 YYDKDF (reference sequence). There are 14 residues in the CDR3. In DNA, the CDR3 is TGTGCCACCAGCAGAGGACAGGGGGCAGGTGGCTACACCTTC. Residues: CATSRGQGAGGYTF.

This chain connects TRBV7-2 to TRBJ1-5; no reliable D call. CDR3 length: 14 amino acids. CDR1 is SGHTA, CDR2 FQGNSA, per germline. V was cut by 2 bases and J by 3 bases, with 8 bases left in between. As DNA, the CDR3 is TGTGCCAGCAGCTTAAACAGTGTCAATCAGCCCCAGCATTTT. Residues: CASSLNSVNQPQHF.

This clone was seen a few times. The chain uses TRBV5-1 and TRBJ2-1; 8 bases agree with TRBD2. The germline gives CDR1 SGHRS, CDR2 YFSETQ. After removal of 0 bases from V and 3 bases from J, the junction contained 2 bases not matched to a gene. This CDR3 contains 15 residues. CDR3 sequence (DNA): TGCGCCAGCAGCTTGGATAGCGGGAACTACAATGAGCAGTTCTTC. Translation: CASSLDSGNYNEQFF.

This clone was recorded a few times. The rearrangement links TRBV5-8 to TRBJ1-5, with TRBD1 identical over 9 bases. After removal of 4 bases from V and 4 bases from J, the junction contained 9 bases not matched to a gene. The CDR3 spans 16 residues. Germline V gene lookup returns CDR1 SGHTS and CDR2 YDEGEE. The CDR3 spells CASSRQGVVKNQPQHF. The CDR3 DNA follows: TGTGCCAGCAGCCGACAGGGGGTGGTGAAAAATCAGCCCCAGCATTTT. Looking up the rest from reference TRBV5-8 and TRBJ1-5 gives the full variable domain: EAGVTQSPTHLIKTRGQQATLRCSPISGHTSVYWYQQALGLGLQFLLWYDEGEERNRGNFPPRFSGRQFPNYSSELNVNALELEDSALYLCASSRQGVVKNQPQHFGDGTRLSIL.

Concerning this clone itself: A much larger clonotype is one base distant, so this may be a read error. In the same sample, other DNA sequences code for this CDR3. The rearrangement uses TRBV4-3 and TRBJ2-1; D not certain. CDR1 LGHNA and CDR2 YSLEER come from the germline V gene. V was clipped by 1 base and J by 3 bases, with 16 bases between them. This CDR3 spans 17 amino acids. The CDR3 DNA sequence: TGCGCCAGCAGCCAAGCTATGATAGTAATCATCTACAATGAGCAGTTCTTC. As protein: CASSQAMIVIIYNEQFF.

Only one count was recorded for this clone. The chain links TRBV12-5 to TRBJ2-7; a possible D gene is TRBD1 (7 bases). Germline CDR1 reads LGHNT; CDR2 reads FRNRAP. Trimming left V 8 bases short and J 3 bases short, with 20 bases between. The CDR3 contains 15 residues. CDR3 bases: TGTGCTAGTTCTAGATCCTACAGGGGAGGCTACGAGCAGTACTTC. It yields the protein CASSRSYRGGYEQYF.

The chain links TRBV19 to TRBJ2-1, with 7 bases fitting TRBD2. J was trimmed by 13 bases and V by 3 bases; bases with no gene match: 12. There are 14 residues in the CDR3. Germline CDR1 and CDR2: LNHDA and SQIVND (reference sequence). The CDR3 spells CASSMGLQLGAQFF. Written as DNA, the CDR3 is TGTGCCAGTAGTATGGGACTACAACTAGGGGCCCAGTTCTTC.

The genes are TRBV5-6 and TRBJ1-2, with no clear D. V was trimmed by 2 bases and J by 10 bases, leaving 15 bases between them. Per germline, CDR1 SGHDT and CDR2 YYEEEE. This CDR3 region has 13 residues. The CDR3 DNA follows: TGTGCCAGCAGCTTTACGCGGGCGGGTGACTACACCTTC. It yields the protein CASSFTRAGDYTF.